The clone carrying this T cell receptor beta chain turned up a few times. Its antigen remains unknown. The sample originates from a study of human T cells and chemical hapten exposure. Background on the study: Yields of TCR per sample differed, chiefly owing to small differences in pooled library volume. General study findings and limits: The study found that DPC sensitization did not change TCRs above 1 in 1000 frequency.

CDR1 MNHEY and CDR2 SMNVEV come from the germline V gene (reference sequence). V trimming: 5 bases; J trimming: 0 bases; junction bases outside the gene matches: 8. This CDR3 comprises 17 residues. Unfractionated whole blood yielded the extracted total RNA. In the library, unique molecular identifiers were attached to individual cDNA molecules. In the original analysis: Samples had a median of around 91,000 TCRs, ranging roughly 23,224 to 690,600. Each CDR3 protein gets one entry after TCRdb re-called the reads with MiXCR. The V and J calls here are based on TCRdb, not the publication. The sample includes fewer than 150,000 distinct CDR3 sequences, over 6.5% of them seen just once.

The sample consisted of whole blood. The chain joins TRBV27 to TRBJ2-1; TRBD1 matches at 9 bases. The clonotype comes from a human donor in good health. Some clones in this sample may be carry-over from other donors' samples. Here the CDR3 reads CASSPTGGIGSYNEQFF. The CDR3 coding sequence is TGTGCCAGCAGTCCGACAGGGGGGATCGGCTCCTACAATGAGCAGTTCTTC.